These T cell receptor beta chains were read from a single sample in a study of Graves' ophthalmopathy and Graves' hyperthyroidism. TCRdb re-derived calls from the multiplex PCR reads in MiXCR, one entry per CDR3 protein. The table has approximately 50,000 distinct CDR3 sequences, under 55% seen once. The sample consisted of peripheral blood. The receptors shown here come from an adult man with Graves' ophthalmopathy. Both conserved end residues are part of each CDR3. A D gene is named only where the DNA matches it firmly. Expanded clones get a size class; other rows say once, few or many, or leave the size out.

j_call	v_call	clone_size	d_call	cdr3_aa	cdr3_nt
TRBJ2-7	TRBV7-9	.	.	CASSPQGWGNEQYF	TGTGCCAGCAGCCCACAGGGTTGGGGGAACGAGCAGTACTTC
TRBJ1-1	TRBV6-1	many	.	CASTRTNTEAFF	TGTGCCAGCACCAGGACGAACACTGAAGCTTTCTTT
TRBJ2-5	TRBV7-2	once	TRBD2	CASSSEPLAGVETQYF	TGTGCCAGCAGCTCCGAGCCCCTAGCGGGAGTAGAGACCCAGTACTTC
TRBJ1-1	TRBV20-1	.	.	CSARVSGVNTEAFF	TGCAGTGCTAGAGTTAGCGGGGTGAACACTGAAGCTTTCTTT
TRBJ1-6	TRBV5-4	once	.	CASSPRTDNNTPLRF	TGTGCCAGCAGCCCGCGGACAGACAATAATACACCCCTCCGCTTT
TRBJ2-2	TRBV7-3	many	.	CASSQANTGELFF	TGTGCCAGCAGCCAGGCGAACACCGGGGAGCTGTTTTTT
TRBJ1-1	TRBV5-6	.	TRBD1	CASSSTGQGGNSEAFF	TGTGCCAGCAGCTCCACTGGACAGGGTGGGAACTCTGAAGCTTTCTTT
TRBJ1-5	TRBV2	.	.	CASSEGGINQPQHF	TGTGCCAGCAGTGAAGGGGGGATCAATCAGCCCCAGCATTTT
TRBJ1-2	TRBV20-1	many	.	CSARFENYGYTF	TGCAGTGCTAGGTTTGAGAACTATGGCTACACCTTC
TRBJ2-1	TRBV11-2	.	.	CASSAIGGSSYNEQFF	TGTGCCAGCAGTGCTATCGGGGGTAGCTCCTACAATGAGCAGTTCTTC
TRBJ1-1	TRBV20-1	many	TRBD1	CSARTRDRGPEAFF	TGCAGTGCTAGGACTCGGGACAGGGGGCCCGAAGCTTTCTTT
TRBJ2-5	TRBV10-3	.	TRBD1	CATSPGTGDQETQYF	TGTGCCACCAGTCCCGGGACAGGGGACCAAGAGACCCAGTACTTC
TRBJ1-3	TRBV9	.	TRBD1	CASSTGTGNGYTIYF	TGTGCCAGCAGCACCGGGACAGGGAATGGCTACACCATATATTTT
TRBJ2-5	TRBV7-5	.	.	CISVPDVWGGETQYF	.
TRBJ2-1	TRBV10-3	.	TRBD2	CAISGTSGPYNEQFF	TGTGCCATCAGTGGCACTAGCGGGCCGTACAATGAGCAGTTCTTC
TRBJ2-3	TRBV18	few	TRBD2	CASSPGTSGGTDTQYF	TGTGCCAGCTCACCAGGGACTAGCGGGGGCACAGATACGCAGTATTTT
TRBJ2-1	TRBV19	many	TRBD2	CASSRGLAGSNEQFF	TGTGCCAGTAGTAGAGGACTAGCGGGATCCAATGAGCAGTTCTTC
TRBJ2-3	TRBV19	few	TRBD1	CASRTGGSDTQYF	TGTGCCAGTAGGACAGGGGGCTCAGATACGCAGTATTTT
TRBJ1-3	TRBV7-2	.	.	CASSLPLGRGAGNTIYF	TGTGCCAGCAGCTTACCCCTCGGGCGGGGGGCCGGAAACACCATATATTTT
TRBJ2-1	TRBV29-1	.	.	CSVEGRDNLAGNEQFF	TGCAGCGTTGAGGGCAGGGACAACCTCGCGGGGAATGAGCAGTTCTTC
TRBJ2-3	TRBV19	.	.	CASSTQDRDTQYF	TGTGCCAGTAGTACTCAAGACAGGGATACGCAGTATTTT